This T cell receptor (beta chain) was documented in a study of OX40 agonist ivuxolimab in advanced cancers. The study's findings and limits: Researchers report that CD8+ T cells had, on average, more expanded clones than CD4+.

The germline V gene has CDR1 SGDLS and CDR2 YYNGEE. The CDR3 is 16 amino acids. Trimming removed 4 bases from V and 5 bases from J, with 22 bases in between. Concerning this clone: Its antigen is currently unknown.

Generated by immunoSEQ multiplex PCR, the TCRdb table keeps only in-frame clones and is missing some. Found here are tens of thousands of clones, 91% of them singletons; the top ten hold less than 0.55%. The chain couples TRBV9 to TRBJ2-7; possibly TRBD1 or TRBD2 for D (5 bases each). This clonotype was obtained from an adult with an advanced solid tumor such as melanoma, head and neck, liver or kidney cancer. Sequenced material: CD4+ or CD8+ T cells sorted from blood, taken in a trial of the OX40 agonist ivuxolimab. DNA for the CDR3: TGTGCCAGCAGCCTTTTGGGACGTTCGAGGCGCAACGAGCAGTACTTC. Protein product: CASSLLGRSRRNEQYF.